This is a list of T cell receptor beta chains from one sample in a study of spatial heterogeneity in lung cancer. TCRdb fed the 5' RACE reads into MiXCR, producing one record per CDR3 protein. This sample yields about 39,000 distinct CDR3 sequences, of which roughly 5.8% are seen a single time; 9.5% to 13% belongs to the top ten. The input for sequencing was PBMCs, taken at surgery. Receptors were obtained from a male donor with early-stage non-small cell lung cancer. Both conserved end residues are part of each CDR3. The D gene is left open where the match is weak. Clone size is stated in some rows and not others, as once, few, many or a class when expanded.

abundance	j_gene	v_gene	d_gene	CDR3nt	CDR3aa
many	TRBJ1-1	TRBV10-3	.	TGTGCCAGTACAAGGGGGGTAGAGACTGAAGCTTTCTTT	CASTRGVETEAFF
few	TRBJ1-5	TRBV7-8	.	TGTGCCAGCAGCTTAGAGAATACGGCCTTTAGCAATCAGCCCCAGCATTTT	CASSLENTAFSNQPQHF
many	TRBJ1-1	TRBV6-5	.	TGTGCCAGCAGTTACGAGGGTTGGGGTTCCCACACTGAAGCTTTCTTT	CASSYEGWGSHTEAFF
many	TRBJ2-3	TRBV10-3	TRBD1	TGTGCCATCAGTGGGGGACAGGTAGATACGCAGTATTTT	CAISGGQVDTQYF
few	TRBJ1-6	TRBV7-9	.	TGTGCCAGCAGCTTAGTGGAGCAGCAAAATTCACCCCTCCACTTT	CASSLVEQQNSPLHF
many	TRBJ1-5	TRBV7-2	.	TGTGCCAGCAGTCCCGACAGACGGAGCAATCAGCCCCAGCATTTT	CASSPDRRSNQPQHF
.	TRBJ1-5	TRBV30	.	TGTGCCTGGAGTGTTCGAGCTAGCAATCAGCCCCAGCATTTT	CAWSVRASNQPQHF
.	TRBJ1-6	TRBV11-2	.	TGTGCCAGCAGCTTAGCCGGGGTGGGTTCACCCCTCCACTTT	CASSLAGVGSPLHF
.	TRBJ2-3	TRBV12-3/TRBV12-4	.	TGTGCCAGCAGTTGGATCGCAGATACGCAGTATTTT	CASSWIADTQYF
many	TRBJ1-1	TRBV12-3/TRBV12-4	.	TGTGCCAGCAGCCCTAGTCCCCGGGTGAACACTGAAGCTTTCTTT	CASSPSPRVNTEAFF
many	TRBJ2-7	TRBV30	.	TGTGCCTGGAGTGAATCAGGGAGGTTACAGCACGAGCAGTACTTC	CAWSESGRLQHEQYF
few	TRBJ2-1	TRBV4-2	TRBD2	TGTGCCAGCAGCCAAGACCCCCATTGGAGCGGGGGCAACTACAATGAGCAGTTCTTC	CASSQDPHWSGGNYNEQFF
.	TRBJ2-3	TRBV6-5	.	TGTGCCAGCAGCGACTCTTTTGTGGGGGCCGATGGGAATACGCAGTATTTT	CASSDSFVGADGNTQYF
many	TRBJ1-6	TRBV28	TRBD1	TGTGCCATTTCGACAGGGGACCATAATTCACCCCTCCACTTT	CAISTGDHNSPLHF
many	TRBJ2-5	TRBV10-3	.	TGTGCCAACTCCCCGACTAGACAAGAGACCCAGTACTTC	CANSPTRQETQYF
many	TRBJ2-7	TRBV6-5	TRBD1	TGTGCCAGCAGTTACAGGACAGGGGTCAACTACGAGCAGTACTTC	CASSYRTGVNYEQYF
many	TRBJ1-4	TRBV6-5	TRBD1	TGTGCCAGCAGTGTAACAGGGGTCGAAAAACTGTTTTTT	CASSVTGVEKLFF
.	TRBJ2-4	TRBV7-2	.	TGTGCCAGCAGCTTTGAGGGAAGCATTCAGTACTTC	CASSFEGSIQYF